Presented here are 29 T cell receptor beta chains from one specimen sequenced in a study of blood T cell repertoires in COVID-19. Some clones are missing from TCRdb's copy, which holds only in-frame ones; the method was immunoSEQ multiplex PCR. The profile covers approximately 180,000 clones, with about 83% appearing a single time and roughly 20% taken by the ten largest. Sequencing was performed on peripheral blood. All receptors derive from a person between 65 and 79 years old with COVID-19, enrolled during active disease.

This clone was seen a handful of times. The chain links TRBV5-5 to TRBJ2-7, with a weak D call TRBD1 (6 bases). Germline lookup yields CDR1 SGHKS and CDR2 YYEKEE (reference sequence). The V end lost 2 bases, the J end lost 2 bases, and 20 bases lay between the germline ends. The CDR3 contains 17 residues. CDR3 in DNA: TGTGCCAGCAGCTTCAACGAAATGACAGGCCAGGCCTACGAGCAGTACTTC. The encoded protein is CASSFNEMTGQAYEQYF.

This chain links TRBV7-9 with TRBJ2-1; 7 nucleotides line up with TRBD2. Germline lookup yields CDR1 SEHNR and CDR2 FQNEAQ (reference sequence). Germline trimming cut 5 bases from V and 2 bases from J; bases unmatched to any gene: 12. The CDR3 runs to 17 residues. As DNA, the CDR3 is TGTGCCAGCAGCCCAGACACCGGGAGGCGTACCTACAATGAGCAGTTCTTC. Protein product: CASSPDTGRRTYNEQFF.

The chain couples TRBV4-1 to TRBJ1-6, with TRBD1 as a possible D gene (5 bases). V lost 0 bases and J lost 7, with 10 bases in between. CDR1 MGHRA and CDR2 YSYEKL come from the germline V gene. This CDR3 contains 15 residues. CDR3 loop: CASSQEPGLNSPLHF. In DNA form, the CDR3 reads TGCGCCAGCAGCCAAGAGCCAGGGCTCAATTCACCCCTCCACTTT.

The CDR3 DNA is TGTGCCAGCAGACTATCGACTAGCGGGGCCTACGAGCAGTACTTC. Translation gives CASRLSTSGAYEQYF. V is TRBV6-5 and J is TRBJ2-7, with 11 positions matching TRBD2. V lost 6 bases, J lost 2 bases, and 6 bases stayed unmatched. CDR1 is MNHEY and CDR2 is SVGAGI in the germline V gene. The CDR3 runs 15 residues.

The rearrangement uses TRBV11-3 and TRBJ2-3; 10 nucleotides agree with TRBD2. The V gene end was trimmed by 1 base and the J gene end by 1 base; junction bases not matched to a gene: 5. This CDR3 region has 17 residues. Per the germline V gene, CDR1 is SGHNT and CDR2 is YENEEA. CDR3 in amino acids: CASSLAGTSVGTDTQYF. In DNA form, the CDR3 reads TGTGCCAGCAGCTTAGCGGGGACTAGCGTCGGCACAGATACGCAGTATTTT.

The V and J genes are TRBV10-3 and TRBJ1-1; tentative D call: TRBD1 (5 bases). Germline V gene data show CDR1 as ENHRY and CDR2 as SYGVKD. The CDR3 contains 14 residues. Between the trimmed V and J ends, which lost 5 bases and 3 bases, there was a span of 13 bases. CDR3 coding DNA: TGTGCCATCAGTTCGTCCAGGGCGGACACTGAAGCTTTCTTT. It codes for CAISSSRADTEAFF.

The rearrangement links TRBV28 to TRBJ1-2; tentative D call: TRBD1 (5 bases). CDR1 is MDHEN and CDR2 is SYDVKM in the germline V gene. The V end was cut by 6 bases, the J end by 4 bases, with 9 bases between. This CDR3 spans 12 amino acids. The CDR3 sequence is CASSSTAYGYTF. The CDR3 region has the DNA TGTGCCAGCAGCTCGACAGCCTATGGCTACACCTTC.

This clone was recorded a few times. The chain carries TRBV6-2 or TRBV6-3 and TRBJ2-2; D possibly corresponds to TRBD2 (7 bases). The germline V gene has CDR1 MNHEY and CDR2 SVGEGT. The CDR3 length is 13 residues. Trimming removed 5 bases at V and 9 bases at J, with 13 bases between. CDR3 nucleotides: TGTGCCAGCAGTGGGGGGGGGCCCTGGGAGCTGTTTTTT. It translates to CASSGGGPWELFF.

The table lists this clone with a count of one. The CDR3 loop reads CASSWAARAKNIQYF. The CDR3 nucleotides are TGTGCCAGCAGCTGGGCCGCCAGAGCCAAAAACATTCAGTACTTC. The V and J genes are TRBV7-2 and TRBJ2-4; no clear D. Trimming shortened V by 4 bases and J by 0 bases, and 10 bases separated the two germline ends. The CDR3 is made up of 15 amino acids. Germline V gene lookup returns CDR1 SGHTA and CDR2 FQGNSA.

V gene TRBV3-1 (or the pseudogene TRBV3-2) combines with J gene TRBJ1-5; D gene ambiguous. The length of the CDR3 is 14 residues. CDR1 LGHDT and CDR2 YNNKEL come from the germline V gene (reference sequence). Trimming left V 4 bases short and J 3 bases short, with 10 bases between. The CDR3, as DNA: TGTGCCAGCAGCCTGCGAGGCCCCAATCAGCCCCAGCATTTT. Amino acid sequence: CASSLRGPNQPQHF.

This clone came up a few times. The chain combines TRBV4-2 with TRBJ2-1; possible D gene TRBD1, 6 bases. Trimming removed 1 base at V and 5 bases at J, with 15 bases between. Germline assignment: CDR1 LGHNA and CDR2 YNFKEQ. This CDR3 is built from 16 residues. CDR3 sequence (DNA): TGTGCCAGCAGCCAAGCCCAGGGGTCTGCGCACAATGAGCAGTTCTTC. Translating it yields CASSQAQGSAHNEQFF.

This chain joins TRBV10-3 and TRBJ1-2; 8 nucleotides match TRBD1. V lost 2 bases to trimming and J lost 8 bases; unmatched junction nucleotides: 7. In germline, CDR1 is ENHRY, CDR2 SYGVKD. This CDR3 region has 14 residues. CDR3 nucleotides: TGTGCCATCAGTGAGGCACAGGGGGTTCACGGCTACACCTTC. Translation: CAISEAQGVHGYTF.

The chain is built from TRBV30 and TRBJ2-1; 13 nucleotides match TRBD2. This CDR3 has 16 amino acids. Unmatched junction bases numbered 4, after V lost 0 bases and J lost 5 bases. The germline CDR1 and CDR2 sequences are GTSNPN and SVGIG (reference sequence). The CDR3 nucleotides read TGTGCCTGGAGTGTACTAGCGGGAGGGCCGAACAATGAGCAGTTCTTC. This encodes CAWSVLAGGPNNEQFF. Together with reference TRBV30 and TRBJ2-1, the CDR3 gives the full variable domain: SQTIHQWPATLVQPVGSPLSLECTVEGTSNPNLYWYRQAAGRGLQLLFYSVGIGQISSEVPQNLSASRPQDRQFILSSKKLLLSDSGFYLCAWSVLAGGPNNEQFFGPGTRLTVL.

This sequence joins TRBV18 and TRBJ2-5; D is unresolved. Trimming took off 3 bases at V and 4 bases at J, with 9 bases between the two ends. Germline values: CDR1 KGHSH, CDR2 LQKENI. The CDR3 loop spans 13 amino acids. The CDR3 DNA reads as TGTGCCAGCTCACCTAACTACGGAGAGACCCAGTACTTC. Encoded protein: CASSPNYGETQYF.

In its sample, this clone was seen once. The V gene is TRBV13, the J gene TRBJ2-5, with TRBD2 identical over 12 bases. The germline V gene encodes CDR1 PRHDT and CDR2 FYEKMQ (reference sequence). Trimming removed 5 bases from V and 3 bases from J; junction bases left unmatched: 7. This CDR3 contains 16 residues. The CDR3: CASSPGWTSGKETQYF. CDR3 nucleotides: TGTGCCAGCAGCCCTGGCTGGACTAGCGGGAAAGAGACCCAGTACTTC.

This chain uses TRBV28 with TRBJ1-2; D is undetermined. The CDR3 is 13 amino acids. With 6 bases removed from V and 4 bases from J, the gap between germline ends came to 12 bases. Germline CDR1 reads MDHEN; CDR2 reads SYDVKM. CDR3 coding DNA: TGTGCCAGCAGCCCTGCGGGGATCTATGGCTACACCTTC. As protein: CASSPAGIYGYTF.

V usage is TRBV21-1 and J usage is TRBJ2-7; no check of the table's D call, TRBD1, against the DNA was made. TRBV21-1 is described as a pseudogene. This CDR3 spans 16 amino acids. In nucleotides, the CDR3 is TGTGCCAGCAGCAATCCAACAGGGGTCCAATCCTACGAGCAGTACTTC. Its translation: CASSNPTGVQSYEQYF.

This rearrangement joins TRBV21-1 to TRBJ2-2; the D call of TRBD1 is as the table states it, not checked on the DNA. TRBV21-1 corresponds to a pseudogene. This CDR3 is built from 16 residues. The CDR3 here is CASSGNRGLNTGELFF. The CDR3 DNA follows: TGTGCCAGCAGCGGTAACAGGGGGCTTAACACCGGGGAGCTGTTTTTT.

V is TRBV4-1 and J is TRBJ2-1, with TRBD2 identical over 10 bases. CDR1 and CDR2 (germline): MGHRA, YSYEKL. Trimming cost V 9 bases and J 2 bases; bases outside gene matches: 4. The CDR3 loop spans 14 amino acids. CDR3 amino acids: CASSSGSTYNEQFF. The CDR3 DNA reads TGCGCCAGTTCTAGCGGGAGTACCTACAATGAGCAGTTCTTC.

This clone was recorded a few times. The chain carries TRBV5-6 and TRBJ1-2; D ambiguous. Trimming removed 0 bases at V and 4 bases at J, with 10 bases between. CDR3 length equals 14 residues. Germline V gives CDR1 SGHDT, CDR2 YYEEEE. The CDR3 spells CASSLEGRAYGYTF. In DNA, the CDR3 is TGTGCCAGCAGCTTGGAAGGGAGGGCCTATGGCTACACCTTC. The full variable domain, its missing parts supplied by reference TRBV5-6 and TRBJ1-2, is DAGVTQSPTHLIKTRGQQVTLRCSPKSGHDTVSWYQQALGQGPQFIFQYYEEEERQRGNFPDRFSGHQFPNYSSELNVNALLLGDSALYLCASSLEGRAYGYTFGSGTRLTVV.

The CDR3 is CAISVNQARDEQYF. The CDR3 DNA reads as TGTGCCATCAGTGTGAACCAAGCGCGGGACGAGCAGTACTTC. This chain connects TRBV10-3 to TRBJ2-7; perhaps TRBD2 as D (5 bases). Trimming cost V 4 bases and J 5 bases, with 15 bases left between them. The CDR3 is 14 residues long. Germline V gene lookup returns CDR1 ENHRY and CDR2 SYGVKD.

The chain has TRBV18 and TRBJ2-3; TRBD1 matches at 8 bases. Looked up from germline, CDR1 is KGHSH and CDR2 is LQKENI. V lost 8 bases to trimming and J lost 3 bases; unmatched junction nucleotides: 10. The CDR3 runs to 15 residues. The CDR3 DNA reads TGTGCCAGCACTATCCAGGGGGCAGGGACAGATACGCAGTATTTT. It specifies CASTIQGAGTDTQYF. Together with reference TRBV18 and TRBJ2-3, the CDR3 gives the full variable domain: NAGVMQNPRHLVRRRGQEARLRCSPMKGHSHVYWYRQLPEEGLKFMVYLQKENIIDESGMPKERFSAEFPKEGPSILRIQQVVRGDSAAYFCASTIQGAGTDTQYFGPGTRLTVL.

The chain couples TRBV6-5 to TRBJ2-3; possible D gene TRBD2, 6 bases. This CDR3 is 14 amino acids long. Germline V gene sequence: CDR1 MNHEY, CDR2 SVGAGI. Trimming pared 5 bases from V and 4 bases from J, leaving 13 bases between. The CDR3, as DNA: TGTGCCAGCAGTCCCGCGGGGATCTCAGATACGCAGTATTTT. Translation: CASSPAGISDTQYF.

As for this clone: Sequence at one end of the junction differs from germline and may be a read error. The rearrangement joins TRBV6-1 to TRBJ1-2; TRBD1 matches 11 bases. Germline CDR1 MNHNS, CDR2 SASEGT. The CDR3 is made up of 13 amino acids. The CDR3, as DNA: TGTGCCAGCAGTGAAGCGGGACAGGGGGTCAACCTCTTC. Its translation: CASSEAGQGVNLF.

The J gene is TRBJ2-7, the V gene TRBV28; 9 nucleotides match TRBD1. CDR3 size: 16 residues. J was trimmed by 6 bases and V by 4 bases; bases with no gene match: 13. From germline, CDR1 is MDHEN and CDR2 SYDVKM. The CDR3 protein is CASSSPGDRGTFEQYF. CDR3 nucleotide sequence: TGTGCCAGCAGTTCTCCGGGAGACAGGGGGACGTTCGAGCAGTACTTC.

The chain carries TRBV7-2 and TRBJ2-7; 9 nucleotides match TRBD2. CDR1 is SGHTA, CDR2 FQGNSA, per germline. There are 15 residues in the CDR3. The V segment lost 4 bases and the J segment 2 bases; nucleotides outside the gene matches: 6. The CDR3 DNA is TGTGCCAGCAGCTCGGTGGCGGGAGGGGCCTACGAGCAGTACTTC. It specifies CASSSVAGGAYEQYF.

The gene calls are TRBV6-4 and TRBJ2-6, with a tentative D call TRBD1 (5 bases). Germline V gene lookup returns CDR1 MRHNA and CDR2 SNTAGT. The V and J ends lost 2 bases and 0 bases respectively, with 8 bases between them. This CDR3 is built from 16 residues. CDR3 residues: CASSDNRPSGANVLTF. The CDR3 DNA reads TGTGCCAGCAGTGACAACAGGCCCTCTGGGGCCAACGTCCTGACTTTC.

In DNA, the CDR3 is TGTGCCAGTAGTACAGGACTCAACCCGAACACTGAAGCTTTCTTT. It specifies CASSTGLNPNTEAFF. The rearrangement joins TRBV19 to TRBJ1-1; no clear D. The germline CDR1 and CDR2 sequences are LNHDA and SQIVND (reference sequence). V lost 4 bases, J lost 1 base, and 13 bases lay in between. The CDR3 consists of 15 residues. Looking up the rest from reference TRBV19 and TRBJ1-1 gives the full variable domain: DGGITQSPKYLFRKEGQNVTLSCEQNLNHDAMYWYRQDPGQGLRLIYYSQIVNDFQKGDIAEGYSVSREKKESFPLTVTSAQKNPTAFYLCASSTGLNPNTEAFFGQGTRLTVV.

The chain has TRBV5-5 and TRBJ2-1, with no clear D. Germline-derived CDR1 and CDR2 are SGHKS and YYEKEE (reference sequence). V was shortened by 4 bases and J by 7 bases, with 21 bases between the two germline ends. The CDR3 is 16 amino acids. The CDR3 loop is CASSPRVETWWNEQFF. CDR3 nucleotide sequence: TGTGCCAGCAGCCCCCGGGTCGAGACCTGGTGGAATGAGCAGTTCTTC.